The next 26 T cell receptor beta chains were all read from a single sample in a study of T cells after posttransplantation cyclophosphamide. Sequenced by immunoSEQ multiplex PCR; TCRdb stores in-frame clones only, minus some. The data hold fewer than 20,000 clones, with 94% observed a single time. The naive gate required viable CD3+CD4+ or CD3+CD8+ cells with CCR7+CD45RA+CD45RO-CD95-CD27+CD28+ phenotype. Sequenced: naive CD4+ T cells sorted from blood. The source of these receptors is a woman between 45 and 60 years old in good health and a related stem cell transplant donor.

The chain employs TRBV10-3 and TRBJ2-7; 12 positions match TRBD2. The CDR3 is 17 residues long. CDR1 is ENHRY, CDR2 SYGVKD, per germline. V was pared by 0 bases and J by 6 bases, with 9 bases of the junction left unmatched. The CDR3, as DNA: TGTGCCATCAGTGAGTCGGGCGGGGCTAGCGGGAGGGGCGAGCAGTACTTC. This codes for CAISESGGASGRGEQYF.

The chain links TRBV30 to TRBJ1-1; 7 bases match TRBD1. V gave up 0 bases and J gave up 0 bases; unmatched junction bases: 1. The CDR3 spans 14 residues. Per germline, CDR1 GTSNPN and CDR2 SVGIG (reference sequence). CDR3 loop: CAWSVDRLNTEAFF. The CDR3 region has the DNA TGTGCCTGGAGTGTGGACAGGTTGAACACTGAAGCTTTCTTT.

CDR3 protein: CASSLRGFYGYTF. CDR3 nucleotides: TGCGCCAGCAGCTTGAGGGGGTTTTATGGCTACACCTTC. The genes are TRBV5-1 and TRBJ1-2; D possibly corresponds to TRBD1 (6 bases). The CDR3 spans 13 residues. The V and J ends lost 1 base and 5 bases respectively, with 9 bases between them. Per germline, CDR1 SGHRS and CDR2 YFSETQ.

V and J are TRBV10-3 and TRBJ2-1; D is undetermined. Looked up from germline, CDR1 is ENHRY and CDR2 is SYGVKD. The length of the CDR3 is 12 residues. V shed 7 bases and J shed 6 bases, with 10 bases lying between them. CDR3 sequence reads: CAITDTSNEQFF. CDR3 DNA sequence: TGTGCCATCACCGACACGTCCAATGAGCAGTTCTTC.

The rearrangement joins TRBV7-2 to TRBJ2-1; D possibly corresponds to TRBD2 (5 bases). Looked up from germline, CDR1 is SGHTA and CDR2 is FQGNSA. This CDR3 comprises 15 residues. The germline V and J ends were trimmed by 5 bases and 0 bases, with 11 bases remaining between them. CDR3 loop: CASSPRETSYNEQFF. In DNA form, the CDR3 reads TGTGCCAGCAGCCCGAGGGAGACCTCCTACAATGAGCAGTTCTTC.

The genes are TRBV11-3 and TRBJ2-2; no clear D. The CDR3 consists of 12 residues. V lost 5 bases and J 3 bases, leaving 4 bases between the germline ends. CDR1 is SGHNT and CDR2 is YENEEA in the germline V gene. Here the CDR3 DNA reads TGTGCCAGCAGCCTATACACCGGGGAGCTGTTTTTT. Amino acids: CASSLYTGELFF.

The V and J genes are TRBV7-2 and TRBJ2-7, with 8 bases aligning to TRBD1. The germline V gene encodes CDR1 SGHTA and CDR2 FQGNSA. V gave up 0 bases and J gave up 5 bases; unmatched junction bases: 6. CDR3 size: 15 residues. The CDR3 here is CASSLARTGPDEQYF. The CDR3 DNA is TGTGCCAGCAGCTTAGCCCGGACAGGGCCCGACGAGCAGTACTTC.

This clone was counted once. This sequence joins TRBV7-3 and TRBJ2-2, with D hard to call. The V end was cut by 0 bases, the J end by 6 bases, with 5 bases between. Germline CDR1 is SGHTA and CDR2 is FQGTGA. This CDR3 has 13 amino acids. The CDR3 DNA reads TGTGCCAGCAGCTTAACTGAGGCCGGGGAGCTGTTTTTT. Translation gives CASSLTEAGELFF.

This clone occurred once. This rearrangement joins TRBV5-1 to TRBJ2-5; the match to TRBD2 covers 12 bases. Germline assignment: CDR1 SGHRS and CDR2 YFSETQ. This CDR3 comprises 16 residues. J was trimmed by 1 base and V by 0 bases; bases with no gene match: 1. CDR3 bases: TGCGCCAGCAGCTTGGCGGGACTAGCGGGCCAAGAGACCCAGTACTTC. Amino acids: CASSLAGLAGQETQYF.

Concerning this clone: The junction and the germline gene differ at one end; a read error may be behind it. Within the sample, other DNA sequences also encode this same CDR3. This chain connects TRBV11-2 to TRBJ1-1, with 9 bases that match TRBD1. The CDR3 has 12 residues. Germline V gene lookup returns CDR1 SGHAT and CDR2 FQNNGV. In DNA form, the CDR3 reads TGCGCCAGCAGCCCGGGGACAGGGCGTGCTTTCTTT. Translated: CASSPGTGRAFF.

This clone showed up just once. The J gene is TRBJ2-2, the V gene TRBV10-1, with a tentative D call TRBD1 (6 bases). Trimming cost V 0 bases and J 4 bases, with 21 bases left between them. This CDR3 is 19 amino acids long. CDR1 is WNHNN, CDR2 SYGVQD, per germline (reference sequence). The CDR3 sequence is CASSESIGRGSVFTGELFF. In nucleotides, the CDR3 is TGCGCCAGCAGTGAGTCGATAGGCAGGGGTTCGGTGTTCACCGGGGAGCTGTTTTTT.

The CDR3 DNA is TGTGCCAGCAGCTTTAGGACAGGGGTGCGTGGCTACACCTTC. Protein product: CASSFRTGVRGYTF. This chain links TRBV7-3 with TRBJ1-2, with TRBD1 identical over 9 bases. The ends lost 3 bases at V and 7 bases at J; junction bases unmatched: 6. This CDR3 is 14 amino acids long. The germline CDR1 and CDR2 sequences are SGHTA and FQGTGA.

The chain carries TRBV7-2 and TRBJ2-2; D unclear. Trimming left V 2 bases short and J 8 bases short, with 15 bases between. The germline V gene encodes CDR1 SGHTA and CDR2 FQGNSA. CDR3 size: 15 residues. The CDR3 loop is CASSLLWWADGELFF. The DNA for the CDR3 is TGTGCCAGCAGCTTACTCTGGTGGGCCGATGGGGAGCTGTTTTTT. Looking up the rest from reference TRBV7-2 and TRBJ2-2 gives the full variable domain: GAGVSQSPSNKVTEKGKDVELRCDPISGHTALYWYRQSLGQGLEFLIYFQGNSAPDKSGLPSDRFSAERTGGSVSTLTIQRTQQEDSAVYLCASSLLWWADGELFFGEGSRLTVL.

CDR3 protein: CASSASGTDPSGSGNTIYF. The CDR3, as DNA: TGTGCCAGCAGCGCTTCCGGGACAGACCCCTCCGGGTCGGGAAACACCATATATTTT. The V and J genes are TRBV9 and TRBJ1-3; 7 nucleotides agree with TRBD1. This CDR3 has 19 residues. From germline, CDR1 is SGDLS and CDR2 YYNGEE. The junction had 19 bases not matched to a gene; V was cut back by 3 bases and J by 4 bases.

The chain joins TRBV7-3 to TRBJ2-1; 7 nucleotides align to TRBD2. V lost 1 base and J lost 5; bases outside the gene matches: 8. The germline CDR1 and CDR2 sequences are SGHTA and FQGTGA. The CDR3 runs 16 residues. Here the CDR3 reads CASSLRLASGNNEQFF. CDR3 nucleotide sequence: TGTGCCAGCAGCTTAAGACTGGCTAGCGGAAACAATGAGCAGTTCTTC.

In DNA, the CDR3 is TGCGCCAGCAGCGGGGACTACAATCAGCCCCAGCATTTT. This translates into CASSGDYNQPQHF. The chain is built from TRBV5-1 and TRBJ1-5; possibly TRBD1 for D (5 bases). Trimming shortened V by 4 bases and J by 3 bases, and 8 bases separated the two germline ends. The CDR3 runs 13 residues. The germline gives CDR1 SGHRS, CDR2 YFSETQ. Together with reference TRBV5-1 and TRBJ1-5, the CDR3 gives the full variable domain: KAGVTQTPRYLIKTRGQQVTLSCSPISGHRSVSWYQQTPGQGLQFLFEYFSETQRNKGNFPGRFSGRQFSNSRSEMNVSTLELGDSALYLCASSGDYNQPQHFGDGTRLSIL.

CDR3 in amino acids: CASSQIQGAGDTQYF. The CDR3 nucleotides read TGTGCCAGCAGCCAGATACAGGGGGCAGGAGATACGCAGTATTTT. This chain uses TRBV9 with TRBJ2-3, with 9 bases lining up with TRBD1. The CDR3 length is 15 residues. CDR1 is SGDLS and CDR2 is YYNGEE in the germline V gene. Unmatched junction bases numbered 8, after V lost 4 bases and J lost 5 bases.

The chain employs TRBV2 and TRBJ2-7; 7 nucleotides align to TRBD1. CDR1 is SNHLY and CDR2 is FYNNEI in the germline V gene. This CDR3 has 15 residues. V was clipped by 4 bases and J by 1 base; unmatched bases: 7. DNA of the CDR3: TGTGCCAGCAGTGCCTCGACAGGGCGATCCTACGAGCAGTACTTC. It codes for CASSASTGRSYEQYF. The full variable domain, with the rest looked up from reference TRBV2 and TRBJ2-7, is EPEVTQTPSHQVTQMGQEVILRCVPISNHLYFYWYRQILGQKVEFLVSFYNNEISEKSEIFDDQFSVERPDGSNFTLKIRSTKLEDSAMYFCASSASTGRSYEQYFGPGTRLTVT.

The sample holds one count of this clone. At one boundary the junction diverges from the germline segment, which might be a read error. The chain employs TRBV18 and TRBJ1-1; D is unresolved. In germline, CDR1 is KGHSH, CDR2 LQKENI. This CDR3 has 13 residues. Here the CDR3 reads CASSPSGRTEVFF. The CDR3 DNA is TGTGCCAGCTCACCGAGCGGCAGGACTGAAGTTTTCTTT.

The gene calls are TRBV11-2 and TRBJ1-6; D not resolved. Germline V lookup: CDR1 SGHAT, CDR2 FQNNGV. The CDR3 totals 14 residues. V dropped 5 bases and J dropped 2 bases, with 7 bases sitting between them. CDR3 nucleotides: TGTGCCAGCAGCCCGGAGACCTATAATTCACCCCTCCACTTT. It encodes CASSPETYNSPLHF.

V usage is TRBV18 and J usage is TRBJ2-1, with 10 bases that match TRBD2. The V gene end was trimmed by 2 bases and the J gene end by 0 bases; junction bases not matched to a gene: 4. CDR1 and CDR2 (germline): KGHSH, LQKENI. This CDR3 comprises 17 residues. This CDR3 reads CASSPRPSGSSYNEQFF. The CDR3 region has the DNA TGTGCCAGCTCACCAAGGCCTAGCGGGAGCTCCTACAATGAGCAGTTCTTC.

The CDR3 spells CASSHSGGLATDTQYF. The DNA for the CDR3 is TGTGCCAGCAGCCATAGTGGGGGACTAGCAACAGATACGCAGTATTTT. V gene TRBV7-3 combines with J gene TRBJ2-3, with 9 bases matching TRBD2. Germline V gives CDR1 SGHTA, CDR2 FQGTGA. The CDR3 contains 16 residues. Trimming took 5 bases from V and 3 from J; bases not matched to a gene: 9.

The chain uses TRBV4-3 and TRBJ1-3; no reliable D call. V lost 4 bases and J lost 0, with 10 bases in between. Per germline, CDR1 LGHNA and CDR2 YSLEER. This CDR3 contains 15 residues. DNA for the CDR3: TGCGCCAGCAGCCCCAGTCCCAGCTCTGGAAACACCATATATTTT. The encoded protein is CASSPSPSSGNTIYF.

V is TRBV29-1 and J is TRBJ2-1; the match to TRBD2 covers 10 bases. Losses at the gene ends were 6 bases for V and 6 bases for J; bases not matched to a gene: 17. CDR3 length: 17 residues. CDR1 and CDR2 (germline): SQVTM, ANQGSEA. The CDR3 loop is CSVSKTSGLIGSNEQFF. DNA for the CDR3: TGCAGCGTAAGCAAGACTAGCGGGCTGATCGGGTCCAATGAGCAGTTCTTC.

The rearrangement joins TRBV5-1 to TRBJ2-5; TRBD2 agrees at 8 bases. The V gene's germline CDR1 is SGHRS and CDR2 YFSETQ. The J segment lost 1 base and the V segment lost 0 bases, leaving 2 bases of the junction unmatched. The CDR3 loop spans 15 amino acids. CDR3 in DNA: TGCGCCAGCAGCTTGGCGGGAGGGCCCCAAGAGACCCAGTACTTC. Translation gives CASSLAGGPQETQYF.

V and J are TRBV7-3 and TRBJ2-1; 7 bases fit TRBD1. Germline V gene lookup returns CDR1 SGHTA and CDR2 FQGTGA. The CDR3 runs to 15 residues. V gave up 5 bases and J gave up 4 bases; unmatched junction bases: 8. The CDR3 reads CASSRRQGVYNEQFF. The CDR3 nucleotides read TGTGCCAGCAGCCGCCGCCAGGGGGTTTACAATGAGCAGTTCTTC. Supplemented by reference TRBV7-3 and TRBJ2-1, the full variable domain reads GAGVSQTPSNKVTEKGKYVELRCDPISGHTALYWYRQSLGQGPEFLIYFQGTGAADDSGLPNDRFFAVRPEGSVSTLKIQRTERGDSAVYLCASSRRQGVYNEQFFGPGTRLTVL.